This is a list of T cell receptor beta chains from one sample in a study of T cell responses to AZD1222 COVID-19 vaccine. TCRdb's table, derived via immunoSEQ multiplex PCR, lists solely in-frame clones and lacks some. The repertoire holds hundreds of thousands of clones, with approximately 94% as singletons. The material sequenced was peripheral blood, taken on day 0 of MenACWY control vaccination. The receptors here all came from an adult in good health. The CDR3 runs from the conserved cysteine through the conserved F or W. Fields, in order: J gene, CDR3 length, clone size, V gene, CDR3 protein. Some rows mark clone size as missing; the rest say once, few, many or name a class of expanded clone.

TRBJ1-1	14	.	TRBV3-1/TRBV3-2	CASSLDRGNTEAFF
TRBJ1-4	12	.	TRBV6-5	CASRTGGEKLFF
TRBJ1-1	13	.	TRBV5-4	CASSLGGGTEAFF
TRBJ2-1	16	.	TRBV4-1	CASSEPSGGGYNEQFF
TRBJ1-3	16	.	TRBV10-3	CAISEWEGYSGNTIYF
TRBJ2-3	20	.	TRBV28	CASSLDPWASLAGSTDTQYF
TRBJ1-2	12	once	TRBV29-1	CSVEDIRASYTF
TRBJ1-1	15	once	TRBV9	CASSTRQGPNTEAFF
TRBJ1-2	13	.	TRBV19	CASSDRFNYGYTF
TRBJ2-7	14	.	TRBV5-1	CASSLDRTIYEQYF
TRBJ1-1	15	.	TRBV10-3	CAISDPGVVNTEAFF
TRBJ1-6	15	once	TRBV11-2	CASRLAGTVNSPLHF
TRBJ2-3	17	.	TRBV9	CASSASSGVGSTDTQYF
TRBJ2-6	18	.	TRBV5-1	CASSLEGQGTPGANVLTF
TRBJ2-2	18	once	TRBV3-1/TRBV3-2	CASSQRLGGGAGFGELFF
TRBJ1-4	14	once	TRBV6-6	CASSYRDTREKLFF
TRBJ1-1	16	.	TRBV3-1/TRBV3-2	CASSRRDSLRNTEAFF
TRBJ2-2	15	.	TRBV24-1	CATSEDRDNTGELFF
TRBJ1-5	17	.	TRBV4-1	CASSEGPGRSRNQPQHF
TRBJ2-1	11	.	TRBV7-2	CASSWGAEQFF
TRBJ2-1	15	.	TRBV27	CASSLFADPPHGQFF
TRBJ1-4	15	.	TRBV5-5	CASSFWTGGGEKLFF
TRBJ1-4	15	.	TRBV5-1	CASSLGGFTNEKLFF
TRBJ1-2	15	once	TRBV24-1	CATSDWDRGNYGYTF
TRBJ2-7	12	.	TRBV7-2	CASSKYRGRQYF
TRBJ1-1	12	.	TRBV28	CASRPSGGEAFF
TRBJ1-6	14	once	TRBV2	CAGDQQGSHSPLHF
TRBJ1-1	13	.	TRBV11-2	CASSRQRVLGAFF
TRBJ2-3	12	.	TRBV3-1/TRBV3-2	CASSLASGSKYF